This entry lists 21 T cell receptor beta chains sequenced from one sample in a study of graft-versus-host responses after intestinal transplantation. Measured with immunoSEQ multiplex PCR; TCRdb has only the in-frame clones, and not every one. The table lists under 20,000 clones, more than 85% of them singletons. Sequences were derived from PBMCs, sampled 23 days after intestinal transplant. These receptors were collected from a human patient who received an intestinal transplant, so some T cells may come from the graft donor.

The V and J genes are TRBV7-6 and TRBJ2-3; D may be TRBD1 (6 bases). CDR3 size: 13 residues. Between the trimmed V and J ends, which lost 8 bases and 4 bases, there was a span of 13 bases. Germline V gene data show CDR1 as SGHVS and CDR2 as FNYEAQ. The DNA for the CDR3 is TGTGCCAGCGGACAGACAGGAGCAGATACGCAGTATTTT. Protein sequence: CASGQTGADTQYF.

The chain joins TRBV27 to TRBJ2-7; unclear D gene. Trimming cost V 1 base and J 2 bases, with 6 bases left between them. Germline loops: CDR1 MNHEY, CDR2 SMNVEV (reference sequence). This CDR3 spans 13 amino acids. In DNA, the CDR3 is TGTGCCAGCAGTTTATTGGGGACCTACGAGCAGTACTTC. Amino acid sequence: CASSLLGTYEQYF.

For this clone: This sample also contains other DNA sequences that code for the same CDR3. The rearrangement joins TRBV9 to TRBJ1-6; maybe TRBD1 (5 bases). The germline CDR1 and CDR2 sequences are SGDLS and YYNGEE. The V end was cut by 0 bases, the J end by 9 bases, with 7 bases between. The CDR3 covers 13 residues. The CDR3 DNA reads TGTGCCAGCAGCGTAGGGGACCTTTCACCCCTCCACTTT. Residues: CASSVGDLSPLHF.

The chain carries TRBV27 and TRBJ2-5; the D gene is possibly TRBD2 (6 bases). The CDR3 runs to 15 residues. V lost 5 bases to trimming and J lost 0 bases, with 13 bases between them. Per germline, CDR1 MNHEY and CDR2 SMNVEV (reference sequence). The CDR3, as DNA: TGTGCCAGCAGTGATCCGGGACTCTACCAAGAGACCCAGTACTTC. This gives the protein CASSDPGLYQETQYF.

CDR3 sequence reads: CASRRRERGEKLFF. The CDR3 nucleotides read TGTGCCAGCAGGCGCCGGGAGCGGGGTGAAAAACTGTTTTTT. The V call is TRBV9, the J call TRBJ1-4; D gene ambiguous. The V end lost 5 bases, the J end lost 7 bases, and 15 bases lay between the germline ends. The CDR3 is 14 residues long. The germline V gene encodes CDR1 SGDLS and CDR2 YYNGEE.

CDR3 region: CASSLLDRGPRGYEQYF. The CDR3 nucleotides are TGTGCCAGCAGCTTACTTGACAGGGGGCCAAGGGGATACGAGCAGTACTTC. The chain combines TRBV11-2 with TRBJ2-7; 10 nucleotides agree with TRBD1. The V segment lost 2 bases and the J segment 4 bases; nucleotides outside the gene matches: 11. The CDR3 has 17 amino acids. Per the germline V gene, CDR1 is SGHAT and CDR2 is FQNNGV.

The chain recombines TRBV29-1 with TRBJ2-5; D is unclear. Trimming stripped 6 bases from V and 7 bases from J, with 15 bases between. Per germline, CDR1 SQVTM and CDR2 ANQGSEA. There are 12 residues in the CDR3. CDR3 amino acids: CSVQEFLGTQYF. CDR3 bases: TGCAGCGTGCAGGAATTCCTGGGGACCCAGTACTTC. The full variable domain, with the rest looked up from reference TRBV29-1 and TRBJ2-5, is SAVISQKPSRDICQRGTSLTIQCQVDSQVTMMFWYRQQPGQSLTLIATANQGSEATYESGFVIDKFPISRPNLTFSTLTVSNMSPEDSSIYLCSVQEFLGTQYFGPGTRLLVL.

This chain links TRBV29-1 with TRBJ2-7; the D gene is possibly TRBD1 (6 bases). Germline lookup yields CDR1 SQVTM and CDR2 ANQGSEA. V was shortened by 3 bases and J by 2 bases, with 11 bases between the two germline ends. This CDR3 is built from 13 residues. CDR3 in amino acids: CSVETGSTYEQYF. CDR3 nucleotide sequence: TGCAGCGTTGAGACAGGTTCAACCTACGAGCAGTACTTC.

This chain joins TRBV27 and TRBJ2-1; 9 bases fit TRBD2. The CDR3 loop spans 16 amino acids. V shed 2 bases, J shed 6 bases, and the junction held 8 bases outside the gene matches. Germline lookup yields CDR1 MNHEY and CDR2 SMNVEV (reference sequence). The CDR3 is CASSLLATSGINEQFF. The DNA for the CDR3 is TGTGCCAGCAGTTTACTCGCGACTAGCGGAATCAATGAGCAGTTCTTC.

CDR3 sequence reads: CASSSGLAGGDTGELFF. CDR3 nucleotide sequence: TGTGCCAGCAGCTCAGGACTAGCGGGAGGCGACACCGGGGAGCTGTTTTTT. This chain uses TRBV5-6 with TRBJ2-2; 14 bases match TRBD2. The CDR3 covers 17 residues. J was trimmed by 3 bases and V by 3 bases; bases with no gene match: 4. The V gene's germline CDR1 is SGHDT and CDR2 YYEEEE.

V is TRBV7-9 and J is TRBJ2-1, with D uncertain. Germline lookup yields CDR1 SEHNR and CDR2 FQNEAQ (reference sequence). CDR3 size: 13 residues. With 3 bases removed from V and 7 bases from J, the gap between germline ends came to 10 bases. CDR3 loop: CASSFLGENEQFF. The CDR3 DNA follows: TGTGCCAGCAGCTTTCTTGGCGAAAATGAGCAGTTCTTC.

This rearrangement joins TRBV19 to TRBJ2-2; a weak D match, TRBD2 (6 bases). V was cut by 1 base and J by 4 bases, with 10 bases left in between. CDR1 is LNHDA and CDR2 is SQIVND in the germline V gene (reference sequence). The CDR3 is 15 residues long. In nucleotides, the CDR3 is TGTGCCAGTAGTATAGCGGGAGAAGGCACCGGGGAGCTGTTTTTT. Its protein is CASSIAGEGTGELFF. The entire variable domain, with the rest obtained from reference TRBV19 and TRBJ2-2, is as follows: DGGITQSPKYLFRKEGQNVTLSCEQNLNHDAMYWYRQDPGQGLRLIYYSQIVNDFQKGDIAEGYSVSREKKESFPLTVTSAQKNPTAFYLCASSIAGEGTGELFFGEGSRLTVL.

The chain has TRBV2 and TRBJ1-2, with a possible D match to TRBD1 (6 bases). V shed 8 bases and J shed 2 bases, with 9 bases lying between them. CDR1 SNHLY and CDR2 FYNNEI come from the germline V gene. This CDR3 has 12 amino acids. For the CDR3, the DNA is TGTGCCAGCTATCAGGGGAACTATGGCTACACCTTC. Encoded protein: CASYQGNYGYTF.

The chain couples TRBV5-4 to TRBJ1-6; weak D call: TRBD1 (6 bases). The CDR3 totals 18 residues. The germline CDR1 and CDR2 sequences are SGHNT and YYREEE (reference sequence). V dropped 0 bases and J dropped 6 bases, with 19 bases sitting between them. In DNA, the CDR3 is TGTGCCAGCAGCTTGGCCTTCACGGGAGGGGGATCTAATTCACCCCTCCACTTT. Its translation: CASSLAFTGGGSNSPLHF.

The genes are TRBV28 and TRBJ2-7, with 7 bases aligning to TRBD1. The V gene end was trimmed by 2 bases and the J gene end by 3 bases; junction bases not matched to a gene: 13. CDR1 and CDR2 from the germline V gene are MDHEN and SYDVKM. This CDR3 has 17 residues. The CDR3 reads CASSLPGTGAPNYEQYF. The DNA of the CDR3 is TGTGCCAGCAGTTTACCCGGTACAGGGGCCCCAAACTACGAGCAGTACTTC.

The chain joins TRBV27 to TRBJ1-5; D gene unclear. CDR1 MNHEY and CDR2 SMNVEV come from the germline V gene (reference sequence). This CDR3 comprises 14 residues. The ends were cut back, 6 bases at V and 3 bases at J, with 12 bases in the middle. The CDR3 sequence: CASSPGGYNQPQHF. Written as DNA, the CDR3 is TGTGCCAGCAGCCCGGGAGGGTACAATCAGCCCCAGCATTTT.

The chain couples TRBV5-1 to TRBJ1-4; 7 bases agree with TRBD1. Germline CDR1 is SGHRS and CDR2 is YFSETQ. This CDR3 contains 18 residues. Trimming at V came to 4 bases and at J to 4 bases, leaving 16 bases not matched to a gene. The CDR3 DNA reads as TGCGCCAGCAGCCCCCGGGGACCTTGGGACAGCATTAATGAAAAACTGTTTTTT. This encodes CASSPRGPWDSINEKLFF.

The gene calls are TRBV5-1 and TRBJ1-2; maybe TRBD1 (5 bases). Trimming shortened V by 0 bases and J by 8 bases, and 14 bases separated the two germline ends. The CDR3 has 14 residues. Per the germline V gene, CDR1 is SGHRS and CDR2 is YFSETQ. For the CDR3, the DNA is TGCGCCAGCAGCTTGGGAGGGCAGGGAAAGGGCTACACCTTC. Protein: CASSLGGQGKGYTF.

The V gene is TRBV27, the J gene TRBJ2-7, with TRBD1 matching over 7 bases. CDR3 length: 13 residues. CDR1 is MNHEY, CDR2 SMNVEV, per germline (reference sequence). J lost 3 bases, V lost 9 bases, and 8 bases had no gene match. The CDR3 sequence: CASGTDSFYEQYF. As DNA, the CDR3 is TGTGCCAGTGGGACAGACTCGTTCTACGAGCAGTACTTC.

The V call is TRBV2, the J call TRBJ2-2, with 7 bases matching TRBD1. J lost 1 base, V lost 4 bases, and 0 bases had no gene match. This CDR3 has 14 residues. The V gene's germline CDR1 is SNHLY and CDR2 FYNNEI. The CDR3 spells CASSGDRNTGELFF. The DNA for the CDR3 is TGTGCCAGCAGTGGGGACAGGAACACCGGGGAGCTGTTTTTT.

The V call is TRBV27, the J call TRBJ2-5; possibly TRBD1 for D (7 bases). Germline V CDR1 and CDR2: MNHEY, SMNVEV (reference sequence). The CDR3 contains 14 residues. V was trimmed by 6 bases and J by 5 bases, leaving 16 bases between them. CDR3 in DNA: TGTGCCAGCAGCGCCCCAGGGGGGTTTGAGACCCAGTACTTC. Translated: CASSAPGGFETQYF.